This passage covers 17 T cell receptor beta chains from one sample sequenced in a study of metastatic and nonmetastatic thyroid tumors (TCRdb year 2020). Before undergoing thyroid surgery, none of the patients had been given any kind of treatment. Library creation used PCR. Sequencing relied on an Illumina HiSeq 4000. Starting from the raw public reads, TCRdb applied fastp trimming at Q25, assembled clones with MiXCR and retained in-frame beta chains. The sample table contains about 16,000 clones; only one count was recorded for 30% to 40% of them. 9.5% to 15% of the sample is in the top ten clones. Source material: tumor tissue. The receptor source for this set is a male donor with papillary thyroid cancer or a benign thyroid nodule (not recorded which). Some clones in this sample may be carry-over from other donors' samples.

There are many counts of this clone. The rearrangement uses TRBV19 and TRBJ2-5; 7 nucleotides align to TRBD1. V lost 4 bases, J lost 4 bases, and 3 bases stayed unmatched. The CDR3 sequence is 13 residues long. Germline V lookup: CDR1 LNHDA, CDR2 SQIVND (reference sequence). This chain's CDR3 is CASSTPGGETQYF. In nucleotides, the CDR3 is TGTGCCAGTAGTACCCCAGGGGGAGAGACCCAGTACTTC.

This clone was picked up a small number of times. V and J are TRBV6-1 and TRBJ1-2; D may be TRBD1 (6 bases). Per the germline V gene, CDR1 is MNHNS and CDR2 is SASEGT. The CDR3 has 15 residues. V lost 4 bases and J lost 4, with 16 bases in between. CDR3 sequence reads: CASSGSDSASYGYTF. The CDR3 nucleotides read TGTGCCAGCAGTGGCTCGGACAGTGCGAGCTATGGCTACACCTTC.

As to this clone: Likely a read error: the CDR3 ends without its conserved phenylalanine or tryptophan. The chain is built from TRBV6-5 and TRBJ2-5; D not resolved. The germline V gene has CDR1 MNHEY and CDR2 SVGAGI. This CDR3 spans 14 amino acids. Between the trimmed V and J ends, which lost 1 base and 2 bases, there was a span of 8 bases. The CDR3 DNA is TGTGCCAGCAGTTACTTACACAAACAAGAGACCCAGTACCTC. This codes for CASSYLHKQETQYL.

This rearrangement joins TRBV6-2 or TRBV6-3 to TRBJ1-2; D is undetermined. Germline values: CDR1 MNHEY, CDR2 SVGEGT. The CDR3 is 12 residues long. Trimming cost V 6 bases and J 8 bases, with 13 bases left between them. The CDR3 sequence is CASRRGGDGYTF. CDR3 DNA: TGTGCCAGCAGGCGGGGAGGAGACGGCTACACCTTC.

This clone was seen ten or more times. This may stem from a read error, because a much larger clone lies one nucleotide away. This CDR3 is also generated by other DNA sequences in the sample. This chain links TRBV9 with TRBJ1-2; 8 bases line up with TRBD1. Germline V gene data show CDR1 as SGDLS and CDR2 as YYNGEE. This CDR3 contains 14 residues. J lost 7 bases, V lost 5 bases, and 10 bases had no gene match. The CDR3 here is CASSTSGGWGGYTF. Written as DNA, the CDR3 is TGTGCCAGCAGTACCTCAGGGGGCTGGGGTGGCTACACCTTC.

In this sample, this clone is medium-sized. V gene TRBV5-1 combines with J gene TRBJ2-1; D possibly uses TRBD1 or TRBD2 (6 bases each). The germline V gene has CDR1 SGHRS and CDR2 YFSETQ. The CDR3 has 13 residues. Trimming removed 1 base at V and 10 bases at J, with 12 bases between. CDR3 sequence reads: CASSLRGVTEQFF. In DNA form, the CDR3 reads TGCGCCAGCAGCTTGAGGGGGGTGACGGAGCAGTTCTTC.

This clone has ten or more counts. This chain joins TRBV5-4 and TRBJ1-1; 9 bases are a match to TRBD1. Trimming cost V 2 bases and J 9 bases; bases outside gene matches: 2. This CDR3 comprises 12 residues. Looked up from germline, CDR1 is SGHNT and CDR2 is YYREEE (reference sequence). The CDR3 sequence is CASSLGQGKAFF. CDR3 DNA sequence: TGTGCCAGCAGCTTAGGACAGGGGAAAGCTTTCTTT.

This clone rates as medium-sized. Other DNA sequences from this sample encode an identical CDR3 as well. The chain is built from TRBV20-1 and TRBJ2-1; D is unresolved. CDR3 length: 14 amino acids. The V gene's germline CDR1 is DFQATT and CDR2 SNEGSKA (reference sequence). V lost 0 bases, J lost 4 bases, and 10 bases lay in between. CDR3 loop: CSARDRVHYNEQFF. CDR3 nucleotides: TGCAGTGCTAGAGATCGGGTCCATTACAATGAGCAGTTCTTC.

This chain uses TRBV12-3 or TRBV12-4 with TRBJ2-7; 12 bases fit TRBD2. The length of the CDR3 is 14 residues. The V gene end was trimmed by 6 bases and the J gene end by 4 bases; junction bases not matched to a gene: 4. In nucleotides, the CDR3 is TGTGCCAGCAGACCGACTAGCGGGAGTTACGAGCAGTACTTC. Protein: CASRPTSGSYEQYF.

This clone came up many times. The chain uses TRBV9 and TRBJ2-1, with TRBD2 identical over 8 bases. The V segment lost 0 bases and the J segment 6 bases; nucleotides outside the gene matches: 8. Germline-derived CDR1 and CDR2 are SGDLS and YYNGEE. This CDR3 is 16 amino acids long. CDR3 residues: CASSVGPGTRGNEQFF. In DNA, the CDR3 is TGTGCCAGCAGCGTAGGTCCCGGGACTAGGGGCAATGAGCAGTTCTTC.

The chain employs TRBV28 and TRBJ2-4; the D gene could be TRBD1 or TRBD2 (5 bases each). The CDR3 is 15 residues long. Germline V lookup: CDR1 MDHEN, CDR2 SYDVKM. Trimming left V 7 bases short and J 1 base short, with 14 bases between. The CDR3 protein is CASNTRDRAKNIQYF. Written as DNA, the CDR3 is TGTGCCAGCAATACCAGGGACCGGGCCAAAAACATTCAGTACTTC.

This clone has only a few counts. This chain joins TRBV27 and TRBJ1-2; 10 positions agree with TRBD1. Germline CDR1 reads MNHEY; CDR2 reads SMNVEV (reference sequence). The CDR3 has 12 residues. Losses at the gene ends were 10 bases for V and 6 bases for J; bases not matched to a gene: 5. Written as DNA, the CDR3 is TGTGCCACTCCCGGGACAGGGGATGGCTACACCTTC. It yields the protein CATPGTGDGYTF.

Sample share makes this clone medium-sized. The V gene is TRBV20-1, the J gene TRBJ1-5; a possible D gene is TRBD1 (5 bases). CDR1 and CDR2 from the germline V gene are DFQATT and SNEGSKA (reference sequence). The CDR3 runs to 15 residues. The V end lost 6 bases, the J end lost 3 bases, and 18 bases lay between the germline ends. Here the CDR3 DNA reads TGCAGTGCAGCCTCTGGGGGAAGAGTCAATCAGCCCCAGCATTTT. Translation gives CSAASGGRVNQPQHF.

This clone occurred a few times. The CDR3 region has the DNA TGCAGTGCTAGTTACCGGGACAGGGGGAGAAAGACCCAGTACTTC. This translates into CSASYRDRGRKTQYF. V usage is TRBV20-1 and J usage is TRBJ2-5; 11 nucleotides align to TRBD1. Germline V gene lookup returns CDR1 DFQATT and CDR2 SNEGSKA (reference sequence). J was trimmed by 6 bases and V by 3 bases; bases with no gene match: 9. The CDR3 has 15 residues.

The genes are TRBV6-9 and TRBJ2-5; 11 positions match TRBD2. This CDR3 spans 16 amino acids. The V gene end was trimmed by 4 bases and the J gene end by 4 bases; junction bases not matched to a gene: 8. Germline CDR1 MNHGY, CDR2 SVAAGI. CDR3 DNA: TGTGCCAGCAGTTCTATTAGCGGGGGGGGCCCAGAGACCCAGTACTTC. Its translation: CASSSISGGGPETQYF.

This clone rates as medium-sized. The CDR3 DNA is TGCGCCAGCAGCTTGGCCGAGGGTTCGGAAAAACTGTTTTTT. Its protein is CASSLAEGSEKLFF. The chain links TRBV5-1 to TRBJ1-4, with D unresolved. With 0 bases removed from V and 8 bases from J, the gap between germline ends came to 11 bases. Germline V gives CDR1 SGHRS, CDR2 YFSETQ. The CDR3 is 14 residues long. Together with reference TRBV5-1 and TRBJ1-4, the CDR3 gives the full variable domain: KAGVTQTPRYLIKTRGQQVTLSCSPISGHRSVSWYQQTPGQGLQFLFEYFSETQRNKGNFPGRFSGRQFSNSRSEMNVSTLELGDSALYLCASSLAEGSEKLFFGSGTQLSVL.

The chain has TRBV6-4 and TRBJ2-3, with 8 nucleotides matching TRBD1. V lost 0 bases to trimming and J lost 1 base; unmatched junction nucleotides: 3. Germline V CDR1 and CDR2: MRHNA, SNTAGT. The CDR3 length is 16 residues. CDR3 protein: CASSDSPGQGTDTQYF. The CDR3 DNA is TGTGCCAGCAGTGACTCCCCGGGACAGGGCACAGATACGCAGTATTTT.